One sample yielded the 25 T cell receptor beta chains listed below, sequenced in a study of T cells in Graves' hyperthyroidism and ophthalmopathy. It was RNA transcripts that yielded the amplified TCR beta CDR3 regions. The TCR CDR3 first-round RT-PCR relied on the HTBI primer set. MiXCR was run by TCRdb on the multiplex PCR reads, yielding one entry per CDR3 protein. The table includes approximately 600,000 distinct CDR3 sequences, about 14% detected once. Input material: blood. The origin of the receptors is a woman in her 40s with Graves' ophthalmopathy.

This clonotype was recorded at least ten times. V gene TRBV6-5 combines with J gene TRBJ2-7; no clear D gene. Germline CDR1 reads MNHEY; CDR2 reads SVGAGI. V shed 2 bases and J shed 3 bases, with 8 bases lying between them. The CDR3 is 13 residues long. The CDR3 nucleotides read TGTGCCAGCAGTTACCTCCACGGCTACGAGCAGTACTTC. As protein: CASSYLHGYEQYF.

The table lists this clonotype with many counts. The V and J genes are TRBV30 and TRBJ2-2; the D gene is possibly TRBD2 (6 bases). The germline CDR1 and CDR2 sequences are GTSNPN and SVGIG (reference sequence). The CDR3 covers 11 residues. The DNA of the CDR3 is TGTTGCGGGAAGGGGACCGGGGAGCTGTTTTTT. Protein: CCGKGTGELFF.

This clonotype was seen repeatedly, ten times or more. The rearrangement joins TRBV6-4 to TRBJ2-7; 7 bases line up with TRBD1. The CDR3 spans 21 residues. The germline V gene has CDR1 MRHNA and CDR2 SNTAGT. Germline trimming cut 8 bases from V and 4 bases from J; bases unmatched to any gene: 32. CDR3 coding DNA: TGTGCCAGCTCAAGACTGTTGAGGGGGCCCTTTTCACCCCGTCTAAGTTACGAGCAGTACTTC. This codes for CASSRLLRGPFSPRLSYEQYF.

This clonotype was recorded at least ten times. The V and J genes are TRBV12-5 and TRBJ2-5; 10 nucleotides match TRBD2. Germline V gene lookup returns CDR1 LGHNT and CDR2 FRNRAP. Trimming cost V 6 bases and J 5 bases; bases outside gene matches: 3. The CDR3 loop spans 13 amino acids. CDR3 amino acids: CASGAGGWETQYF. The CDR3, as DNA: TGTGCTAGTGGAGCGGGAGGGTGGGAGACCCAGTACTTC.

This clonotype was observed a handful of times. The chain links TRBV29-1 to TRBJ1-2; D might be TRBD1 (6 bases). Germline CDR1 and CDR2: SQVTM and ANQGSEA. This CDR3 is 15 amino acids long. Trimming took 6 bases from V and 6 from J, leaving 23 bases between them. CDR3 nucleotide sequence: TGCAGCGTAGACACCCCCTTCAGGGGAAGGGATGGCTACACCTTC. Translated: CSVDTPFRGRDGYTF.

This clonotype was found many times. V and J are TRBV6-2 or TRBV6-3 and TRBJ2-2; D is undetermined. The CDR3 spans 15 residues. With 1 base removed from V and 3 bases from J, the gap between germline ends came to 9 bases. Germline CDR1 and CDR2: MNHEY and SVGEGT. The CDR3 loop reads CASSYFQQDTGELFF. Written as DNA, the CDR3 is TGTGCCAGCAGTTACTTTCAGCAGGACACCGGGGAGCTGTTTTTT.

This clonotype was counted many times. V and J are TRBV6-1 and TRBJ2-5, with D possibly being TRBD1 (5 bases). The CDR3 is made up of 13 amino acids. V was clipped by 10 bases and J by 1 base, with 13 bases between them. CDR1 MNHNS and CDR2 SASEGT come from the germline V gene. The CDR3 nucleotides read TGTGCCACCTCTAGGGGTTTCCAAGAGACCCAGTACTTC. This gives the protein CATSRGFQETQYF.

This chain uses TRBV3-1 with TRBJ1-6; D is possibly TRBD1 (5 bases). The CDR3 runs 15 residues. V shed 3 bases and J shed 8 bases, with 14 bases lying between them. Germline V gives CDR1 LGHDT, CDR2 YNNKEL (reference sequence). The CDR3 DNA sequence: TGTGCCAGCAGCCATGGGACGGGAACAGATTCACCCCTCCACTTT. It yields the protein CASSHGTGTDSPLHF.

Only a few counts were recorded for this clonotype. The CDR3: CASSQALGDSNTGELFF. Written as DNA, the CDR3 is TGTGCCAGCAGCCAGGCTTTAGGGGACTCGAACACCGGGGAGCTGTTTTTT. The chain has TRBV4-2 and TRBJ2-2; possible D gene TRBD2, 6 bases. The ends were cut back, 3 bases at V and 0 bases at J, with 14 bases in the middle. The CDR3 totals 17 residues. The germline CDR1 and CDR2 sequences are LGHNA and YNFKEQ.

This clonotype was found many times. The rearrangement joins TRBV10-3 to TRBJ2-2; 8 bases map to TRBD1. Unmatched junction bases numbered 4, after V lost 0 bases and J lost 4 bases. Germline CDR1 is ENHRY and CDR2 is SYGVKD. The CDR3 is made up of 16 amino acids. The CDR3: CAISESGTGGTGELFF. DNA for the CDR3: TGTGCCATCAGTGAGTCTGGTACAGGGGGCACCGGGGAGCTGTTTTTT.

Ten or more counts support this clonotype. As DNA, the CDR3 is TGTGCCAGCAGCTCTAGCGGGAGAGGCTACGAGCAGTACTTC. It translates to CASSSSGRGYEQYF. The chain recombines TRBV7-8 with TRBJ2-7, with 10 nucleotides matching TRBD2. V dropped 4 bases and J dropped 3; count of bases not matched to a gene: 3. Germline V gene data show CDR1 as SGHVS and CDR2 as FQNEAQ. CDR3 size: 14 residues.

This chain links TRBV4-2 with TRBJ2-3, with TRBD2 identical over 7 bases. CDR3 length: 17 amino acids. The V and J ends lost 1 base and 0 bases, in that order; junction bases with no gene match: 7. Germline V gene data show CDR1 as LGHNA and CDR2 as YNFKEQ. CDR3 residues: CASSQAATGGSTDTQYF. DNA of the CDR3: TGTGCCAGCAGCCAAGCTGCGACGGGAGGAAGCACAGATACGCAGTATTTT.

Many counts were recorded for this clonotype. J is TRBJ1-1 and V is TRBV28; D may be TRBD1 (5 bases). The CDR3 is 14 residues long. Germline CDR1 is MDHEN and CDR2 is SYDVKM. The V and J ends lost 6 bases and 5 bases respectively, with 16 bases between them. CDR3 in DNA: TGTGCCAGCAGACCTTCAAGGGGAGGTACTGAAGCTTTCTTT. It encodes CASRPSRGGTEAFF.

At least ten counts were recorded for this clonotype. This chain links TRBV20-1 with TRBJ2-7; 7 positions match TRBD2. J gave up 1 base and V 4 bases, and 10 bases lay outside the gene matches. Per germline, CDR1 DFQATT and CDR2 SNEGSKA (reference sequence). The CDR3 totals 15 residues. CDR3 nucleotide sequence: TGCAGTGCTATAGATCCTAGCGGTTCGTCCTACGAGCAGTACTTC. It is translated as CSAIDPSGSSYEQYF.

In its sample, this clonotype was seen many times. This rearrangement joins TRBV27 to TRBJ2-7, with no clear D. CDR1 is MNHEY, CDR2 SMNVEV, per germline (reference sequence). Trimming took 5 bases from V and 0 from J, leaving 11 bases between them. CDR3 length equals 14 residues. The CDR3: CASSATRDSYEQYF. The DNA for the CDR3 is TGTGCCAGCAGTGCCACCAGAGACTCCTACGAGCAGTACTTC.

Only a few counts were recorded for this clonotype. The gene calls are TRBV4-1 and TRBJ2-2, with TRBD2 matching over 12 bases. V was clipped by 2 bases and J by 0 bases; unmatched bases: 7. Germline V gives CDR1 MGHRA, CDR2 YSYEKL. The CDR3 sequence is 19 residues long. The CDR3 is CASSQSELAGGANTGELFF. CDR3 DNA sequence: TGCGCCAGCAGCCAATCGGAACTAGCGGGAGGCGCGAACACCGGGGAGCTGTTTTTT.

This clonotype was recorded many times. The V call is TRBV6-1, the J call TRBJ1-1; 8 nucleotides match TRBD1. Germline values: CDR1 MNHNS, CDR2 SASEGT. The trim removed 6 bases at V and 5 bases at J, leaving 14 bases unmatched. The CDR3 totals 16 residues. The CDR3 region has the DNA TGTGCCAGCAGATCCGGAATTGGACAGGGCGGAACTGAAGCTTTCTTT. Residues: CASRSGIGQGGTEAFF.

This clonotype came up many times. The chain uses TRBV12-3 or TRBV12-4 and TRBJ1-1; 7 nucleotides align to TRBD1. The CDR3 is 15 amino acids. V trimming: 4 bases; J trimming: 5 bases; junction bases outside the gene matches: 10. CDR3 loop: CASSWTQGGDTEAFF. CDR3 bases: TGTGCCAGCAGTTGGACCCAGGGGGGTGATACTGAAGCTTTCTTT.

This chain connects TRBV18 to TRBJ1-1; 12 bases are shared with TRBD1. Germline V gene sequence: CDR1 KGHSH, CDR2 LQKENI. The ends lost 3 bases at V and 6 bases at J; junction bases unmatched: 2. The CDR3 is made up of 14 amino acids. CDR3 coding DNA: TGTGCCAGCTCACCGGGGACAGGGGGCCCTGAAGCTTTCTTT. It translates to CASSPGTGGPEAFF.

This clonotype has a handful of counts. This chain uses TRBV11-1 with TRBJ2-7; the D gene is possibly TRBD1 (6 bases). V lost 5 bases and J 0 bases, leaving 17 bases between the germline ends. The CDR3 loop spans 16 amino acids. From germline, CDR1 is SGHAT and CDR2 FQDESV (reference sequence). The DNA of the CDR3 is TGTGCCAGCAGCCCAGAAGGACAGAGGAGCTCCTACGAGCAGTACTTC. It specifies CASSPEGQRSSYEQYF.

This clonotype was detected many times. The CDR3 here is CSVYRDTEAFF. As DNA, the CDR3 is TGCAGCGTTTACAGGGACACTGAAGCTTTCTTT. The chain is built from TRBV29-1 and TRBJ1-1, with D perhaps matching TRBD1 (6 bases). V lost 5 bases and J lost 3, with 7 bases in between. This CDR3 comprises 11 residues. Per germline, CDR1 SQVTM and CDR2 ANQGSEA.

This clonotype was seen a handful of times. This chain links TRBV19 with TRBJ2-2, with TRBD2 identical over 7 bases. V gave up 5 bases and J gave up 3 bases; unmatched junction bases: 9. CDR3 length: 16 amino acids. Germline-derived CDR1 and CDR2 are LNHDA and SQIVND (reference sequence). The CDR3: CASSYRLAVYTGELFF. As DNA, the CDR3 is TGTGCCAGTAGTTATCGCCTAGCGGTATACACCGGGGAGCTGTTTTTT. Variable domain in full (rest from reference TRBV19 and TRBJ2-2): DGGITQSPKYLFRKEGQNVTLSCEQNLNHDAMYWYRQDPGQGLRLIYYSQIVNDFQKGDIAEGYSVSREKKESFPLTVTSAQKNPTAFYLCASSYRLAVYTGELFFGEGSRLTVL.

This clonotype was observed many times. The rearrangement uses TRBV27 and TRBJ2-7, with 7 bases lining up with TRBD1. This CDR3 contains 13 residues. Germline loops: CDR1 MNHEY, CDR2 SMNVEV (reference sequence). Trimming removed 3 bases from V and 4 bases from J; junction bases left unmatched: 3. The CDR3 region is CASSFDRAYEQYF. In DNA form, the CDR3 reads TGTGCCAGCAGTTTCGACAGGGCTTACGAGCAGTACTTC.

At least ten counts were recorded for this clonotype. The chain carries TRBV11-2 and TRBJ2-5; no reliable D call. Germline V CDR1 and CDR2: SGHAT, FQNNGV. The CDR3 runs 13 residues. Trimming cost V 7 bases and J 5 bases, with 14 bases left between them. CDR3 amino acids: CASILGVGETQYF. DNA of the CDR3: TGTGCCAGCATCCTCGGTGTTGGGGAGACCCAGTACTTC.

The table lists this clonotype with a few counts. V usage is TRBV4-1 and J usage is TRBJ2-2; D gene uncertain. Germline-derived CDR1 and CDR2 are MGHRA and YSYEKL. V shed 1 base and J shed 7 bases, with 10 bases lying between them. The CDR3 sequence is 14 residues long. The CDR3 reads CASSQAGLGGELFF. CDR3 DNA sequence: TGCGCCAGCAGCCAAGCTGGCTTGGGCGGGGAGCTGTTTTTT.